The text below deals with one T cell receptor beta chain. The data were obtained in a study of regulatory T cells in long-lasting Graves disease. Time point given: newly diagnosed GD, antithyroid drugs for less than 3 months. The TCR library was made from RNA extracted from PBMCs. Assembly of TCR beta libraries relied on iRepertoire HTBI primers together with Arm-PCR of CDR3 regions. Each CDR3 protein gets one entry after TCRdb re-called the multiplex PCR reads with MiXCR. Here the sample spans 550,000 to 600,000 distinct CDR3 sequences, about 15% being singletons. This sample also belongs to another study, concerning T cells in Graves' hyperthyroidism and ophthalmopathy.

The TCR was taken from a man aged 18 to 35 with Graves disease. Specimen: peripheral blood mononuclear cells (PBMCs), collected at new diagnosis, from a patient treated with antithyroid drugs.

This CDR3 reads CAWADSNQPQHF. CDR3 nucleotide sequence: TGTGCCTGGGCGGACTCCAATCAGCCCCAGCATTTT. The chain recombines TRBV30 with TRBJ1-5; D gene ambiguous. Germline lookup yields CDR1 GTSNPN and CDR2 SVGIG (reference sequence). This CDR3 has 12 amino acids. Deletions cut 5 bases from V and 3 bases from J, with 8 bases between.